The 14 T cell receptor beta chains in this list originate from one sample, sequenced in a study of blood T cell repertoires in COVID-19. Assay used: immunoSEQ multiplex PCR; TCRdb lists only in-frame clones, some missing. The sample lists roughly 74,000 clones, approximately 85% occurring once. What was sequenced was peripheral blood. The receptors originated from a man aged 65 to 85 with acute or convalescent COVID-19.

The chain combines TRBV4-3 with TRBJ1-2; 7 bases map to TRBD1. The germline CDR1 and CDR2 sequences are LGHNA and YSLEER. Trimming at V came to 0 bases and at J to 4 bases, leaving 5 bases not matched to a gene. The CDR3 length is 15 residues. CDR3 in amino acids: CASSQDQGVGYGYTF. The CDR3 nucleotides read TGCGCCAGCAGCCAAGATCAGGGGGTCGGCTATGGCTACACCTTC.

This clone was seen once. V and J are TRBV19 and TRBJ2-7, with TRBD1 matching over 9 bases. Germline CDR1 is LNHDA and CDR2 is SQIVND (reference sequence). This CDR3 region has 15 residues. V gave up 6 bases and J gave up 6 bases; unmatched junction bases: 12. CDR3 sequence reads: CASSPPGQGISEQYF. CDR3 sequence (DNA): TGTGCCAGTAGCCCACCGGGACAGGGAATTAGCGAGCAGTACTTC.

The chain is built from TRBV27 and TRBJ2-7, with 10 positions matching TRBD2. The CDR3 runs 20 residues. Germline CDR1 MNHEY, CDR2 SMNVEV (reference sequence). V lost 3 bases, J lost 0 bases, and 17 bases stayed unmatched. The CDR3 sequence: CASSFRFVGTSALSSYEQYF. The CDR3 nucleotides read TGTGCCAGCAGTTTCCGCTTCGTAGGGACTAGCGCCCTAAGCTCCTACGAGCAGTACTTC.

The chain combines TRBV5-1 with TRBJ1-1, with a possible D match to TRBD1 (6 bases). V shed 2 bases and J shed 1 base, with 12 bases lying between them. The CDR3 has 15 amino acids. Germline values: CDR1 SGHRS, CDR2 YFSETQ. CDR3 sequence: CASSFNPTGNTEAFF. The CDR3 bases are TGCGCCAGCAGCTTTAACCCGACAGGGAACACTGAAGCTTTCTTT.

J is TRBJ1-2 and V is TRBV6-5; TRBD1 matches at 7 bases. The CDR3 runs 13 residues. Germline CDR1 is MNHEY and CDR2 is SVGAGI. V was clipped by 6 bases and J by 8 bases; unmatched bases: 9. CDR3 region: CASRAQGEGGYTF. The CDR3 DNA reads TGTGCCAGCAGAGCGCAGGGGGAAGGGGGCTACACCTTC.

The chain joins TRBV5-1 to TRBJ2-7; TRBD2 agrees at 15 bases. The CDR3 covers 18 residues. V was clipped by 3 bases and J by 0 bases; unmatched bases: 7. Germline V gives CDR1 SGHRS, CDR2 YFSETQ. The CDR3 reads CASSSGLAGGPSSYEQYF. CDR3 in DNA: TGCGCCAGCAGCTCCGGACTAGCGGGAGGGCCGAGCTCCTACGAGCAGTACTTC.

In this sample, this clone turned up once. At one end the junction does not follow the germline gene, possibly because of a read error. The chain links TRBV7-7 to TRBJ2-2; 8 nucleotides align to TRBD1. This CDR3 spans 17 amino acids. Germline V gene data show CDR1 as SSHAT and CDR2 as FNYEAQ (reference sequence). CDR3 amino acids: CASSLYPGGTSTGELFF. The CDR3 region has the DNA TGTGCTAGCAGCTTATATCCAGGGGGCACGAGCACCGGGGAGCTGTTTTTT.

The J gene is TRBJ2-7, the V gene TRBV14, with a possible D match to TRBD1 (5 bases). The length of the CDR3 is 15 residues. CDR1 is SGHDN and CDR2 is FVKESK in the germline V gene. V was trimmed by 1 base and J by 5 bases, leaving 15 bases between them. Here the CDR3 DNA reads TGTGCCAGCAGCCAAGTGGGGTCAGGGAACAACGAGCAGTACTTC. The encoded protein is CASSQVGSGNNEQYF.

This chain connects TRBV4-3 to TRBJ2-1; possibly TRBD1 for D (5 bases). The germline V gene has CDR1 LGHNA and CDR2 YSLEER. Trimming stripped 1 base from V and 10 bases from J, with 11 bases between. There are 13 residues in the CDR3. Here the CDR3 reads CASSQAGFGEQFF. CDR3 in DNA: TGCGCCAGCAGCCAAGCAGGGTTCGGGGAGCAGTTCTTC.

CDR3 region: CASSPGLAGGETQYF. The CDR3, as DNA: TGTGCCAGCAGCCCGGGACTAGCGGGGGGAGAGACCCAGTACTTC. The chain uses TRBV7-3 and TRBJ2-5, with 15 bases fitting TRBD2. The CDR3 is made up of 15 amino acids. Germline CDR1 reads SGHTA; CDR2 reads FQGTGA. V lost 5 bases and J lost 4; bases outside the gene matches: 2.

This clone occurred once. CDR3 protein: CASSQRGKDGYTF. The CDR3, as DNA: TGTGCCAGCAGCCAGAGGGGGAAGGATGGCTACACCTTC. V usage is TRBV3-1 (or the pseudogene TRBV3-2) and J usage is TRBJ1-2, with D possibly being TRBD1 (6 bases). Deletions cut 3 bases from V and 6 bases from J, with 11 bases between. The CDR3 is 13 amino acids. The germline CDR1 and CDR2 sequences are LGHDT and YNNKEL (reference sequence).

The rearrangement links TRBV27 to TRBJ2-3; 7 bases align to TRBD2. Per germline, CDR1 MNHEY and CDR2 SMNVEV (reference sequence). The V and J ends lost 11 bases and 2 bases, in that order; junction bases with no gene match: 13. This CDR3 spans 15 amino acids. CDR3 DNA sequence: TGTGCCTGCCGGTCCCCTAGCGGTTACACAGATACGCAGTATTTT. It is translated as CACRSPSGYTDTQYF.

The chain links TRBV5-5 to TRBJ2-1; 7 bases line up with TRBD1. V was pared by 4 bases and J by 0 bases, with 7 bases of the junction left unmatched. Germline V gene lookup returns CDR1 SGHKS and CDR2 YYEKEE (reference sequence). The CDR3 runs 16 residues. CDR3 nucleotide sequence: TGTGCCAGCAGCACCCGACAGGGACGCTCCTACAATGAGCAGTTCTTC. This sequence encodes CASSTRQGRSYNEQFF.

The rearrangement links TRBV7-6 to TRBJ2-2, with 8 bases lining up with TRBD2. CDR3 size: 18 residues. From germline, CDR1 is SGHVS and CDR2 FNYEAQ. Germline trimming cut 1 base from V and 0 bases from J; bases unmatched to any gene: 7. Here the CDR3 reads CASSLVGPAGANTGELFF. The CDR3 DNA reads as TGTGCCAGCAGCTTAGTGGGTCCAGCGGGGGCGAACACCGGGGAGCTGTTTTTT.